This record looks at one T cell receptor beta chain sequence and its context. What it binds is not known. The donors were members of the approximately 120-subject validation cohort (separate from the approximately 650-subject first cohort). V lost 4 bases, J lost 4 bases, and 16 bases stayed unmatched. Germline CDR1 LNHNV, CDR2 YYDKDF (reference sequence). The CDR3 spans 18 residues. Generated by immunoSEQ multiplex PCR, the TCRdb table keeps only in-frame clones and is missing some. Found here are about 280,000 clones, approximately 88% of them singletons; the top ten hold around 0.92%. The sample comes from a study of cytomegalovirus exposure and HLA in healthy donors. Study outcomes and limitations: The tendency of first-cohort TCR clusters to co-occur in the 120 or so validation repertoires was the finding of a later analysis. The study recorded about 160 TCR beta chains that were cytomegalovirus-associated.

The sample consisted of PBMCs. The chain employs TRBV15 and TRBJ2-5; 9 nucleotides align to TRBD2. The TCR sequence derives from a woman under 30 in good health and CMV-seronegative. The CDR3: CATSTKGSYAGGPETQYF. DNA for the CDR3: TGTGCCACCAGCACCAAGGGGTCCTACGCGGGAGGGCCAGAGACCCAGTACTTC.